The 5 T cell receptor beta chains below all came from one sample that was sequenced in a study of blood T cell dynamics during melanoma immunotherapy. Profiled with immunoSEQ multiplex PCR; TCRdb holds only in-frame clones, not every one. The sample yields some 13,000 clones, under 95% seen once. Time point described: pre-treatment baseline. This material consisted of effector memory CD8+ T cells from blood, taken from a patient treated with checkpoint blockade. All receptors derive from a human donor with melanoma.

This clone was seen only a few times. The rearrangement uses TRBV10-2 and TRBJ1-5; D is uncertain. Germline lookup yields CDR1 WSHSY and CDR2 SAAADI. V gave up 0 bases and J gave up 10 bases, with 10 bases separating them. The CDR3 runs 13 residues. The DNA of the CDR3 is TGCGCCAGCAGTGAGTCGTTGTCCTCCCCCCAGCATTTT. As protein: CASSESLSSPQHF.

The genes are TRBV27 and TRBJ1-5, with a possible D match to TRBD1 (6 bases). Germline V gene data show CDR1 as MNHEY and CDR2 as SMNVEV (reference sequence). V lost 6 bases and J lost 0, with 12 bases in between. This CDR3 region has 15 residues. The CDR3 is CASRSGQNSNQPQHF. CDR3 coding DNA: TGTGCCAGCAGATCAGGACAGAATAGCAATCAGCCCCAGCATTTT.

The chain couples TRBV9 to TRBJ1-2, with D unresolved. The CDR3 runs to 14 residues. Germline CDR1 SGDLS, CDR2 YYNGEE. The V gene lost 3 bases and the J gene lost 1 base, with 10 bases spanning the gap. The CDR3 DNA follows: TGTGCCAGCAGCGATGGAGTCGGTAACTATGGCTACACCTTC. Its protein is CASSDGVGNYGYTF.

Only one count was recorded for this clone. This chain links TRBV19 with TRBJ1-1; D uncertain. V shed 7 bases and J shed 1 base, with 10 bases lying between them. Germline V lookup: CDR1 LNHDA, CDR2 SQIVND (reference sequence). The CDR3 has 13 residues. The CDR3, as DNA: TGTGCCAGTAAGATCGGCCCGAACACTGAAGCTTTCTTT. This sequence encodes CASKIGPNTEAFF.

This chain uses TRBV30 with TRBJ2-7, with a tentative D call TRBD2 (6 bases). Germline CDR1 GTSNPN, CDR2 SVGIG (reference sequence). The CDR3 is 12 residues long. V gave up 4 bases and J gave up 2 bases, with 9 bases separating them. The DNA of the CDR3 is TGTGCCTGGAATCGGGGGACCTACGAGCAGTACTTC. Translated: CAWNRGTYEQYF.